This TCR beta chain was observed in a study of early T cells in non-severe SARS-CoV-2 infection. Study-level information: The sequenced material was bulk RNA from unsorted whole blood, and its chains were unpaired.

Unique molecular identifier tags were affixed to discrete cDNA molecules. TCRdb used MiXCR to reprocess the 5' RACE reads, holding one entry per CDR3 protein. The sample lists 57,000 or so distinct CDR3 sequences, around 13% occurring once. J gave up 4 bases and V 8 bases, and 13 bases lay outside the gene matches. Germline CDR1 reads LGHDT; CDR2 reads YNNKEL (reference sequence). The CDR3 sequence is 15 residues long. This sequence was found in an adult who was a healthcare worker with PCR-confirmed SARS-CoV-2 infection or an uninfected control (not recorded which). Sequenced input: whole blood. The rearrangement joins TRBV3-1 to TRBJ1-1; 7 bases map to TRBD1. The CDR3 is CASLSRQGSVTEAFF. In nucleotides, the CDR3 is TGTGCCAGCCTATCGAGACAGGGTTCTGTCACTGAAGCTTTCTTT.